One T cell receptor beta chain is described in this entry. The germline V gene encodes CDR1 SGHDN and CDR2 FVKESK. CDR3 length: 15 amino acids. V was pared by 4 bases and J by 0 bases, with 5 bases of the junction left unmatched. The method was immunoSEQ multiplex PCR; TCRdb's version includes in-frame clones alone and lacks a portion of them. The sample lists more than 110,000 clones, 86% occurring once. Residents of around 24 US areas, aged about 18 to 95 years, made up the participants. Cohorts were based on clinical histories the participants reported. This entry comes from a study of blood T cell repertoires in COVID-19.

The receptor comes from a man over 45 who had recovered from COVID-19. The chain links TRBV14 to TRBJ2-7; 8 positions match TRBD1. Sequenced input: PBMCs or T cells enriched from blood (not recorded which). The CDR3 spells CASSPWTGISYEQYF. The CDR3 DNA reads as TGTGCCAGCAGCCCTTGGACAGGGATCTCCTACGAGCAGTACTTC.